A single sample gave rise to the 18 T cell receptor beta chains below, sequenced in a study of Graves' ophthalmopathy and Graves' hyperthyroidism. The authors amplified TCR beta CDR3 regions from RNA transcripts. HTBI-primed RT-PCR formed the first round, and a multiplex PCR formed the second. TCRdb re-called the multiplex PCR reads through MiXCR, storing one row per CDR3 protein. Counted here are about 220,000 distinct CDR3 sequences, under 25% occurring once; the ten biggest clones make up roughly 40%. The specimen was peripheral blood. These receptors all stem from a woman aged 50 to 60 with Graves' ophthalmopathy.

This clonotype was seen repeatedly, ten times or more. The V gene is TRBV12-3 or TRBV12-4, the J gene TRBJ1-3, with D maybe TRBD1 (5 bases). This CDR3 spans 15 amino acids. V lost 5 bases, J lost 0 bases, and 11 bases lay in between. CDR3 sequence reads: CASSLGAHSGNTIYF. CDR3 DNA sequence: TGTGCCAGCAGTCTAGGGGCTCACTCTGGAAACACCATATATTTT.

This chain links TRBV28 with TRBJ2-7, with 9 bases matching TRBD2. V lost 5 bases and J lost 7; bases outside the gene matches: 12. This CDR3 contains 15 residues. CDR1 and CDR2 from the germline V gene are MDHEN and SYDVKM. This CDR3 is CASSRPGLAGREQYF. DNA for the CDR3: TGTGCCAGCAGTCGCCCCGGCCTAGCGGGGAGAGAGCAGTACTTC.

The V and J genes are TRBV4-3 and TRBJ2-7, with D unresolved. CDR3 length: 12 amino acids. Germline V gene data show CDR1 as LGHNA and CDR2 as YSLEER. Trimming removed 10 bases at V and 0 bases at J, with 10 bases between. The CDR3 is CAIVAISYEQYF. CDR3 sequence (DNA): TGCGCCATCGTGGCTATCTCCTACGAGCAGTACTTC.

The chain carries TRBV29-1 and TRBJ1-3; D might be TRBD1 (6 bases). Germline V gives CDR1 SQVTM, CDR2 ANQGSEA. The germline V and J ends were trimmed by 2 bases and 1 base, with 12 bases remaining between them. The CDR3 contains 15 residues. CDR3 sequence: CSVEFRQESGNTIYF. CDR3 sequence (DNA): TGCAGCGTTGAATTTCGACAGGAATCTGGAAACACCATATATTTT.

This clonotype was recorded at least ten times. The chain links TRBV5-1 to TRBJ2-5; D is unresolved. This CDR3 has 14 amino acids. Looked up from germline, CDR1 is SGHRS and CDR2 is YFSETQ. V was trimmed by 0 bases and J by 5 bases, leaving 11 bases between them. The DNA for the CDR3 is TGCGCCAGCAGCTTGGAAGCAGCGCGCGAGACCCAGTACTTC. Its translation is CASSLEAARETQYF.

DNA for the CDR3: TGTGCCAGCAGGCACGGGGGGGCTGAGACCCAGTACTTC. It is translated as CASRHGGAETQYF. This chain uses TRBV28 with TRBJ2-5; TRBD2 matches 8 bases. Germline V CDR1 and CDR2: MDHEN, SYDVKM. CDR3 length: 13 residues. V dropped 6 bases and J dropped 5; count of bases not matched to a gene: 5.

This clonotype has a count of ten or more. The chain employs TRBV2 and TRBJ1-5; 9 bases are shared with TRBD1. Germline loops: CDR1 SNHLY, CDR2 FYNNEI. CDR3 length equals 14 residues. V dropped 6 bases and J dropped 7; count of bases not matched to a gene: 7. The chain's CDR3 is CASRGTGSGQPQHF. CDR3 sequence (DNA): TGTGCCAGCAGAGGGACAGGGAGCGGCCAGCCCCAGCATTTT.

This clonotype came up many times. This sequence joins TRBV11-2 and TRBJ2-7; D gene unclear. In germline, CDR1 is SGHAT, CDR2 FQNNGV. The CDR3 is 14 residues long. V shed 2 bases and J shed 7 bases, with 15 bases lying between them. CDR3 sequence: CASSLRPTFGEQYF. The CDR3 DNA follows: TGTGCCAGCAGCTTACGGCCAACCTTTGGGGAGCAGTACTTC.

The rearrangement joins TRBV28 to TRBJ1-6, with D possibly TRBD1 on 6 matching bases. Per germline, CDR1 MDHEN and CDR2 SYDVKM. This CDR3 comprises 13 residues. V lost 6 bases, J lost 7 bases, and 10 bases lay in between. CDR3 in amino acids: CASRQGNNSPLHF. The CDR3, as DNA: TGTGCCAGCAGACAGGGAAACAATTCACCCCTCCACTTT.

There are many counts of this clonotype. The rearrangement links TRBV5-1 to TRBJ2-7, with 10 bases that match TRBD1. Germline loops: CDR1 SGHRS, CDR2 YFSETQ. V shed 4 bases, J shed 6 bases, and the junction held 10 bases outside the gene matches. The CDR3 is 15 amino acids. Written as DNA, the CDR3 is TGCGCCAGCAGCGGCCTTCTAGGACAGGGGGTCGAGCAGTACTTC. It encodes CASSGLLGQGVEQYF.

This clonotype was seen only a few times. The chain joins TRBV20-1 to TRBJ2-7; maybe TRBD2 (5 bases). This CDR3 is 16 amino acids long. The germline V gene has CDR1 DFQATT and CDR2 SNEGSKA (reference sequence). Between the trimmed V and J ends, which lost 7 bases and 5 bases, there was a span of 27 bases. The CDR3: CSGETPGGLGSHEQYF. DNA of the CDR3: TGCAGTGGGGAGACCCCAGGCGGTTTGGGTAGCCACGAGCAGTACTTC.

This clonotype was found a few times. The CDR3: CASTLGGGRDYNEQFF. The CDR3 DNA reads TGTGCCAGTACCTTAGGGGGCGGGAGGGACTACAATGAGCAGTTCTTC. J is TRBJ2-1 and V is TRBV6-1, with 9 bases fitting TRBD2. CDR1 and CDR2 (germline): MNHNS, SASEGT. V lost 9 bases and J lost 3; bases outside the gene matches: 12. CDR3 length: 16 residues.

This chain joins TRBV4-3 and TRBJ2-5, with 9 nucleotides matching TRBD2. The junction had 6 bases not matched to a gene; V was cut back by 0 bases and J by 4 bases. This CDR3 spans 16 amino acids. CDR1 is LGHNA, CDR2 YSLEER, per germline. The CDR3 loop is CASSQDLELAGETQYF. CDR3 sequence (DNA): TGCGCCAGCAGCCAAGATCTTGAACTAGCGGGAGAGACCCAGTACTTC.

This clonotype was observed many times. V and J are TRBV19 and TRBJ2-5; D unclear. Germline-derived CDR1 and CDR2 are LNHDA and SQIVND (reference sequence). Trimming left V 6 bases short and J 5 bases short, with 19 bases between. The CDR3 totals 15 residues. The CDR3: CASSSAGHNGETQYF. In DNA form, the CDR3 reads TGTGCCAGTAGCAGTGCTGGGCACAACGGGGAGACCCAGTACTTC.

This clonotype showed up many times. This chain connects TRBV28 to TRBJ2-5, with a possible D match to TRBD1 (5 bases). The CDR3 is 17 amino acids. The germline V gene has CDR1 MDHEN and CDR2 SYDVKM. V was shortened by 4 bases and J by 0 bases, with 18 bases between the two germline ends. The CDR3 here is CASSSPAAGPYQETQYF. As DNA, the CDR3 is TGTGCCAGCAGTTCCCCCGCAGCAGGGCCGTACCAAGAGACCCAGTACTTC.

In this sample, this clonotype turned up many times. CDR3 coding DNA: TGCAGTGCTAGGCAACAGGGCTGGAACACTGAAGCTTTCTTT. Translated, it gives CSARQQGWNTEAFF. The chain is built from TRBV20-1 and TRBJ1-1, with D possibly TRBD1 on 6 matching bases. The CDR3 extends over 14 amino acids. The germline V gene encodes CDR1 DFQATT and CDR2 SNEGSKA (reference sequence). The V end lost 3 bases, the J end lost 1 base, and 12 bases lay between the germline ends.

This clonotype appeared many times. This chain links TRBV15 with TRBJ2-7, with TRBD1 identical over 12 bases. The CDR3 covers 16 residues. The V gene's germline CDR1 is LNHNV and CDR2 YYDKDF (reference sequence). The V segment lost 0 bases and the J segment 5 bases; nucleotides outside the gene matches: 5. In DNA, the CDR3 is TGTGCCACCAGCAGAGATAGGGGACAGGGGGCCAACGAGCAGTACTTC. Its translation is CATSRDRGQGANEQYF.

In this sample, this clonotype turned up many times. The chain employs TRBV19 and TRBJ2-1, with 7 bases that match TRBD2. The CDR3 runs 18 residues. CDR1 and CDR2 (germline): LNHDA, SQIVND (reference sequence). The junction had 14 bases not matched to a gene; V was cut back by 6 bases and J by 0 bases. DNA for the CDR3: TGTGCCAGTAGAATGAGATCGGGGCGGGGGAGCTCCTACAATGAGCAGTTCTTC. Its protein product is CASRMRSGRGSSYNEQFF.